Listed below are T cell receptor beta chains from one sample, sequenced in a study of CD8+ T cells in alopecia areata. Method: immunoSEQ multiplex PCR; TCRdb's copy keeps in-frame clones and lacks some. The sample shows over 150,000 clones, approximately 60% of them seen only once. Here the sequenced sample was CD4+ T cells sorted from blood, taken at week 4, from a patient treated with tofacitinib. These receptors were taken from a human donor with alopecia areata. Both conserved end residues are part of each CDR3. The D gene is left open where the match is weak. The size field is filled for only some rows; it gives once, few, many or a size class.

clone_size: once; j_call: TRBJ2-5; d_call: -; v_call: TRBV5-1; cdr3_nt: TGCGCCAGCAGCGGGACCGGGACTGCCCAAGAGACCCAGTACTTC; cdr3_aa: CASSGTGTAQETQYF
clone_size: few; j_call: TRBJ2-1; d_call: -; v_call: TRBV29-1; cdr3_nt: TGCAGCGTTGATTTAGGCGCCTACAATGAGCAGTTCTTC; cdr3_aa: CSVDLGAYNEQFF
clone_size: -; j_call: TRBJ2-7; d_call: TRBD1; v_call: TRBV30; cdr3_nt: TGTGCCTGCGGAGGACAGGGGTTTGACGAGCAGTACTTC; cdr3_aa: CACGGQGFDEQYF
clone_size: -; j_call: TRBJ2-6; d_call: TRBD1; v_call: TRBV29-1; cdr3_nt: TGCAGCGTAGATTCTCGGGGACAGGGACACTCTGGGGCCAACGTCCTGACTTTC; cdr3_aa: CSVDSRGQGHSGANVLTF
clone_size: few; j_call: TRBJ2-5; d_call: TRBD2; v_call: TRBV25-1; cdr3_nt: TGTGCCAGCAGGCGGGTCTCTGCGGGAGGGTCCCAGTACTTC; cdr3_aa: CASRRVSAGGSQYF
clone_size: few; j_call: TRBJ2-1; d_call: TRBD1; v_call: TRBV19; cdr3_nt: TGTGCCAGTAGTCGGAGGACAGGGGGCAACAACAATGAGCAGTTCTTC; cdr3_aa: CASSRRTGGNNNEQFF
clone_size: few; j_call: TRBJ2-7; d_call: -; v_call: TRBV29-1; cdr3_nt: TGCAGCGTCGAGACTAGTATCGAGCAGTACTTC; cdr3_aa: CSVETSIEQYF
clone_size: -; j_call: TRBJ2-3; d_call: TRBD2; v_call: TRBV4-1; cdr3_nt: TGCGCCAGCAGCCAAGGACTAGCGGGCACAGATACGCAGTATTTT; cdr3_aa: CASSQGLAGTDTQYF
clone_size: few; j_call: TRBJ2-5; d_call: TRBD2; v_call: TRBV29-1; cdr3_nt: TGCAGCGTTGAAGGGAAACTAGCGCCACAAGAGACCCAGTACTTC; cdr3_aa: CSVEGKLAPQETQYF
clone_size: once; j_call: TRBJ2-1; d_call: -; v_call: TRBV29-1; cdr3_nt: TGCAGCGTTGCTAGGGGGACTGTCTTTAATGAGCAGTTCTTC; cdr3_aa: CSVARGTVFNEQFF
clone_size: -; j_call: TRBJ1-2; d_call: -; v_call: TRBV28; cdr3_nt: TGTGCCAGCAGTTTGATGGGGCGCAACTATGGCTACACCTTC; cdr3_aa: CASSLMGRNYGYTF
clone_size: -; j_call: TRBJ1-2; d_call: -; v_call: TRBV9; cdr3_nt: TGTGCCAGCAGCCAGGGCCGGGATGGCTACACCTTC; cdr3_aa: CASSQGRDGYTF
clone_size: -; j_call: TRBJ2-7; d_call: TRBD2; v_call: TRBV29-1; cdr3_nt: TGCAGCGTTTCCCTCGGGACTAGCGGGAACTACGAGCAGTACTTC; cdr3_aa: CSVSLGTSGNYEQYF
clone_size: -; j_call: TRBJ2-7; d_call: -; v_call: TRBV23-1; cdr3_nt: TGCGCCAGCAGTGCGAACGAGCAGTACTTC; cdr3_aa: CASSANEQYF
clone_size: few; j_call: TRBJ2-7; d_call: -; v_call: TRBV30; cdr3_nt: TGTGCCTGGAGTGTACAAGGGAACGAGCAGTACTTC; cdr3_aa: CAWSVQGNEQYF
clone_size: -; j_call: TRBJ1-1; d_call: -; v_call: TRBV29-1; cdr3_nt: TGCAGCGTTGAACGCCAGACTAACACTGAAGCTTTCTTT; cdr3_aa: CSVERQTNTEAFF
clone_size: -; j_call: TRBJ2-5; d_call: -; v_call: TRBV7-2; cdr3_nt: TGTGCCAGCAGCTCAATCCGGGACAATCGAGAGACCCAGTACTTC; cdr3_aa: CASSSIRDNRETQYF
clone_size: few; j_call: TRBJ1-5; d_call: -; v_call: TRBV28; cdr3_nt: TGTGCCAGCAGTTTACGGGAACCCCAGCATTTT; cdr3_aa: CASSLREPQHF
clone_size: -; j_call: TRBJ2-1; d_call: TRBD2; v_call: TRBV30; cdr3_nt: TGTGCCTGGACCCAAGGACTAGCGGAGACCTACAATGAGCAGTTCTTC; cdr3_aa: CAWTQGLAETYNEQFF
clone_size: few; j_call: TRBJ1-1; d_call: -; v_call: TRBV7-9; cdr3_nt: TGTGCCAGCACAGAAGGTGGGGGGGCTTACACTGAAGCTTTCTTT; cdr3_aa: CASTEGGGAYTEAFF
clone_size: -; j_call: TRBJ1-2; d_call: -; v_call: TRBV28; cdr3_nt: TGTGCCAGCAGTGTCCCTCCTAACTATGGCTACACCTTC; cdr3_aa: CASSVPPNYGYTF
clone_size: -; j_call: TRBJ2-5; d_call: TRBD2; v_call: TRBV29-1; cdr3_nt: TGCAGCGTTGGGTCTAGCGGGGTCCAAGAGACCCAGTACTTC; cdr3_aa: CSVGSSGVQETQYF
clone_size: few; j_call: TRBJ1-5; d_call: TRBD1; v_call: TRBV6-1; cdr3_nt: TGTGCCAGCAGTCAGGACAGGGACCCAAATCAGCCCCAGCATTTT; cdr3_aa: CASSQDRDPNQPQHF
clone_size: -; j_call: TRBJ2-3; d_call: -; v_call: TRBV15; cdr3_nt: TGTGCCACCAGCAGAGGCTCAGATACGCAGTATTTT; cdr3_aa: CATSRGSDTQYF
clone_size: few; j_call: TRBJ1-1; d_call: -; v_call: TRBV29-1; cdr3_nt: TGCAGCGGTGTCAGAGACACTGAAGCTTTCTTT; cdr3_aa: CSGVRDTEAFF
clone_size: few; j_call: TRBJ1-1; d_call: -; v_call: TRBV4-2; cdr3_nt: TGTGCCAGCAGCCAGGGGGAATTTGGTGTGTTCCTAGAAGCTTTCTTT; cdr3_aa: CASSQGEFGVFLEAFF
clone_size: once; j_call: TRBJ1-2; d_call: TRBD1; v_call: TRBV2; cdr3_nt: TGTGCCAGTATCCCGGGACAGGGCAACTATGGCTACACCTTC; cdr3_aa: CASIPGQGNYGYTF
clone_size: -; j_call: TRBJ1-1; d_call: -; v_call: TRBV14; cdr3_nt: TGTGCCAGCAGCCGCTCCTTGAACACTGAAGCTTTCTTT; cdr3_aa: CASSRSLNTEAFF
clone_size: few; j_call: TRBJ2-3; d_call: TRBD2; v_call: TRBV6-5; cdr3_nt: TGTGCCAGCAGTTTGAGACTAGCGGCTCGAGATACGCAGTATTTT; cdr3_aa: CASSLRLAARDTQYF
clone_size: -; j_call: TRBJ2-7; d_call: -; v_call: TRBV2; cdr3_nt: TGTGCCAGCAGTGTTCTTCTCTACGAGCAGTACTTC; cdr3_aa: CASSVLLYEQYF
clone_size: -; j_call: TRBJ2-7; d_call: -; v_call: TRBV29-1; cdr3_nt: TGCAGCGTTGAGCGAAGGGAGGGGGCAGGGCAGTACTTC; cdr3_aa: CSVERREGAGQYF
clone_size: few; j_call: TRBJ2-7; d_call: TRBD1; v_call: TRBV25-1; cdr3_nt: TGTGCCAGCAGTGGGACAGGTCGAGGTTTGAATGAGCAGTACTTC; cdr3_aa: CASSGTGRGLNEQYF
clone_size: few; j_call: TRBJ2-1; d_call: TRBD2; v_call: TRBV27; cdr3_nt: TGTGCCAGCAGTTTGCCCGGGAGGGCCGGGAATGAGCAGTTCTTC; cdr3_aa: CASSLPGRAGNEQFF
clone_size: few; j_call: TRBJ2-7; d_call: TRBD2; v_call: TRBV2; cdr3_nt: TGTGCCAGCAGTCGACTAGCGGGAGGCTCCTACGAGCAGTACTTC; cdr3_aa: CASSRLAGGSYEQYF
clone_size: few; j_call: TRBJ2-3; d_call: -; v_call: TRBV7-8; cdr3_nt: TGTGCCAGCAGCATCACACAGGGAGTTAGTCCAGATACGCAGTATTTT; cdr3_aa: CASSITQGVSPDTQYF
clone_size: -; j_call: TRBJ2-7; d_call: -; v_call: TRBV30; cdr3_nt: TGTGCCTGGAGTGCTCGCTACGAGCAGTACTTC; cdr3_aa: CAWSARYEQYF
clone_size: -; j_call: TRBJ1-4; d_call: -; v_call: TRBV7-2; cdr3_nt: TGTGCCAGCAGCTTCCGTCCAGGCCCTAATGAAAAACTGTTTTTT; cdr3_aa: CASSFRPGPNEKLFF
clone_size: once; j_call: TRBJ2-1; d_call: -; v_call: TRBV29-1; cdr3_nt: TGCAGCGTTGACTCAAACTACAATGAGCAGTTCTTC; cdr3_aa: CSVDSNYNEQFF
clone_size: few; j_call: TRBJ2-5; d_call: TRBD1; v_call: TRBV29-1; cdr3_nt: TGCAGCGCCGTCCTCTTCAGGGGGAACCTGGGGGAGACCCAGTACTTC; cdr3_aa: CSAVLFRGNLGETQYF
clone_size: -; j_call: TRBJ2-5; d_call: TRBD2; v_call: TRBV30; cdr3_nt: TGTGCCTGGAGTCGGACTAGCGGCTACCAAGAGACCCAGTACTTC; cdr3_aa: CAWSRTSGYQETQYF
clone_size: -; j_call: TRBJ2-1; d_call: TRBD1; v_call: TRBV30; cdr3_nt: TGTGCCTGGAGTACGGGACAGAGTCACAATGAGCAGTTCTTC; cdr3_aa: CAWSTGQSHNEQFF
clone_size: -; j_call: TRBJ2-1; d_call: -; v_call: TRBV7-2; cdr3_nt: TGTGCCAGCAGCTTAGGGCGGATTCACAATGAGCAGTTCTTC; cdr3_aa: CASSLGRIHNEQFF
clone_size: once; j_call: TRBJ2-1; d_call: -; v_call: TRBV29-1; cdr3_nt: TGCAGCGTTGAAGTCGTCGGGAGCTCCTACAATGAGCAGTTCTTC; cdr3_aa: CSVEVVGSSYNEQFF
clone_size: -; j_call: TRBJ2-7; d_call: -; v_call: TRBV6-6; cdr3_nt: TGTGCCAGTACCGACGTTTCCTACGAGCAGTACTTC; cdr3_aa: CASTDVSYEQYF
clone_size: -; j_call: TRBJ1-5; d_call: -; v_call: TRBV30; cdr3_nt: TGTGCCTGGAGTGGAAAGAGCGTACAGCCCCAGCATTTT; cdr3_aa: CAWSGKSVQPQHF
clone_size: -; j_call: TRBJ2-7; d_call: -; v_call: TRBV5-5; cdr3_nt: TGTGCCAGCAGCTTGATGAGTAAGGCCTACGAGCAGTACTTC; cdr3_aa: CASSLMSKAYEQYF
clone_size: few; j_call: TRBJ2-1; d_call: TRBD2; v_call: TRBV25-1; cdr3_nt: TGTGCCAGCCGACTAGCGGGCCTCGGGGACAATGAGCAGTTCTTC; cdr3_aa: CASRLAGLGDNEQFF
clone_size: -; j_call: TRBJ1-2; d_call: -; v_call: TRBV29-1; cdr3_nt: TGCAGCGTTGAAAGCGGTCCTCGGGTCGGCTACACCTTC; cdr3_aa: CSVESGPRVGYTF
clone_size: few; j_call: TRBJ2-5; d_call: TRBD2; v_call: TRBV5-1; cdr3_nt: TGCGCCAGCAGCTTGACGGGAGGACTGGAGACCCAGTACTTC; cdr3_aa: CASSLTGGLETQYF
clone_size: once; j_call: TRBJ2-5; d_call: -; v_call: TRBV7-9; cdr3_nt: TGTGCCAGCTCCCCTTGGGAGACCCAGTACTTC; cdr3_aa: CASSPWETQYF
clone_size: -; j_call: TRBJ1-1; d_call: TRBD1; v_call: TRBV29-1; cdr3_nt: TGCAGCGTTTCCCGGGACAGGGACACTGAAGCTTTCTTT; cdr3_aa: CSVSRDRDTEAFF
clone_size: -; j_call: TRBJ2-7; d_call: TRBD2; v_call: TRBV6-5; cdr3_nt: TGTGCCAGCAGTAGGGGACTAGCCGGGAGCGAGCAGTACTTC; cdr3_aa: CASSRGLAGSEQYF
clone_size: -; j_call: TRBJ2-2; d_call: -; v_call: TRBV6-1; cdr3_nt: TGTGCCAGCAGGCAGGGGAACACCGGGGAGCTGTTTTTT; cdr3_aa: CASRQGNTGELFF
clone_size: -; j_call: TRBJ2-1; d_call: TRBD2; v_call: TRBV7-9; cdr3_nt: TGTGCCAGCAGCCCGCTTGTGGCGGGGGGGAGGGATGAGCAGTTCTTC; cdr3_aa: CASSPLVAGGRDEQFF
clone_size: few; j_call: TRBJ2-2; d_call: TRBD1; v_call: TRBV29-1; cdr3_nt: TGCAGCGCCGCCAGCATGCAGGGGGCGCGAGGGGAGCTGTTTTTT; cdr3_aa: CSAASMQGARGELFF